This TCR beta chain was retrieved from a study of cytomegalovirus exposure and HLA in healthy donors. A multiplex PCR was run with 60 Vbeta primers and 13 Jbeta primers. The repertoire was sequenced with immunoSEQ multiplex PCR; TCRdb's copy has only in-frame clones and lacks some. This sample has approximately 160,000 clones, with around 80% found just once. Points from the study as a whole: Later on, analysis showed that most CMV-associated TCR beta chains appeared to be HLA-restricted. What TCR beta sequences reportedly achieved was accurate prediction of HLA-A and HLA-B alleles in most subjects.

A word on this clone: Its cognate antigen is unknown.

CDR1 is SGHTA and CDR2 is FQGTGA in the germline V gene. The CDR3 loop spans 15 amino acids. The V gene lost 2 bases and the J gene lost 0 bases, with 8 bases spanning the gap. The chain links TRBV7-3 to TRBJ2-1; tentative D call: TRBD1 (5 bases). Sample: PBMCs. The receptor was isolated from a female donor in good health and CMV-seronegative. Here the CDR3 DNA reads TGTGCCAGCAGCTTAGGGGCCCACTCCTACAATGAGCAGTTCTTC. Its translation: CASSLGAHSYNEQFF.